The 21 T cell receptor beta chains below come from one sample, sequenced in a study of T cells in narcolepsy. This table comes from immunoSEQ multiplex PCR, and its TCRdb copy is limited to in-frame clones, with some not included. This table has tens of thousands of clones, around 83% appearing once. The sequenced sample was CD45RA- memory CD4+ T cells from PBMCs. All receptors derive from a human donor with narcolepsy.

The chain has TRBV6-1 and TRBJ2-3; the D gene could be TRBD1 or TRBD2 (6 bases each). This CDR3 region has 14 residues. The germline CDR1 and CDR2 sequences are MNHNS and SASEGT. The ends were cut back, 8 bases at V and 4 bases at J, with 16 bases in the middle. The CDR3 protein is CASCLEGGADTQYF. In DNA form, the CDR3 reads TGTGCCAGCTGCTTGGAGGGGGGAGCAGATACGCAGTATTTT.

This clone occurred once. The rearrangement joins TRBV4-1 to TRBJ2-2, with TRBD2 matching over 11 bases. With V trimmed by 1 base and J by 5 bases, 6 bases remained unmatched. This CDR3 has 17 amino acids. Looked up from germline, CDR1 is MGHRA and CDR2 is YSYEKL. The CDR3 DNA is TGCGCCAGCAGCCAAGGAATAGCGGGAGGGGGAACCGGGGAGCTGTTTTTT. It specifies CASSQGIAGGGTGELFF.

The chain carries TRBV11-2 and TRBJ2-7; tentatively, D is TRBD1 (5 bases). Trimming stripped 5 bases from V and 2 bases from J, with 13 bases between. Germline CDR1 is SGHAT and CDR2 is FQNNGV. The CDR3 is made up of 14 amino acids. The CDR3 spells CASSTQGGAYEQYF. The CDR3 DNA sequence: TGTGCCAGCAGCACTCAGGGTGGGGCCTACGAGCAGTACTTC.

The gene calls are TRBV25-1 and TRBJ2-3, with D perhaps being TRBD1 or TRBD2 (6 bases each). Trimming stripped 1 base from V and 6 bases from J, with 14 bases between. This CDR3 has 15 residues. The germline V gene encodes CDR1 MGHDK and CDR2 SYGVNS. CDR3 in DNA: TGTGCCAGCAGTGAATTTGACGGGGGCCGCGATACGCAGTATTTT. This translates into CASSEFDGGRDTQYF.

The chain is built from TRBV5-6 and TRBJ1-1; D is ambiguous. CDR3 length: 14 residues. V was trimmed by 1 base and J by 0 bases, leaving 7 bases between them. Germline V lookup: CDR1 SGHDT, CDR2 YYEEEE. CDR3 coding DNA: TGTGCCAGCAGCTTGTTCGGGATGAACACTGAAGCTTTCTTT. It codes for CASSLFGMNTEAFF.

The genes are TRBV5-6 and TRBJ1-3; D not certain. V shed 4 bases and J shed 7 bases, with 18 bases lying between them. The CDR3 runs 15 residues. Germline assignment: CDR1 SGHDT and CDR2 YYEEEE. Here the CDR3 DNA reads TGTGCCAGCAGCCCGGACCCTTGGAGAGCCAACACCATATATTTT. This sequence encodes CASSPDPWRANTIYF.

This clone was counted between two and nine times. The chain joins TRBV27 to TRBJ2-1; 8 bases map to TRBD1. The germline V gene encodes CDR1 MNHEY and CDR2 SMNVEV (reference sequence). Trimming removed 0 bases from V and 5 bases from J; junction bases left unmatched: 9. This CDR3 has 17 residues. In DNA form, the CDR3 reads TGTGCCAGCAGTTTATCCCTCTCGGACAGGGTGAACAATGAGCAGTTCTTC. It codes for CASSLSLSDRVNNEQFF.

The chain couples TRBV4-2 to TRBJ2-3; possibly TRBD1 or TRBD2 for D (6 bases each). V shed 1 base and J shed 0 bases, with 11 bases lying between them. CDR3 length equals 16 residues. The germline V gene has CDR1 LGHNA and CDR2 YNFKEQ. The CDR3 DNA is TGTGCCAGCAGCCAAGGAACGGGGGCTAGCACAGATACGCAGTATTTT. Its translation: CASSQGTGASTDTQYF.

The chain is built from TRBV5-1 and TRBJ1-1, with TRBD1 matching over 7 bases. Germline assignment: CDR1 SGHRS and CDR2 YFSETQ. The trim removed 0 bases at V and 5 bases at J, leaving 7 bases unmatched. The CDR3 length is 15 residues. The CDR3 reads CASSLGQGVSTEAFF. CDR3 DNA sequence: TGCGCCAGCAGCTTGGGACAGGGAGTATCTACTGAAGCTTTCTTT.

This sequence joins TRBV7-9 and TRBJ1-3; TRBD1 might be the D (6 bases). Germline values: CDR1 SEHNR, CDR2 FQNEAQ (reference sequence). The V end lost 11 bases, the J end lost 3 bases, and 17 bases lay between the germline ends. This CDR3 is built from 14 residues. The CDR3 spells CAVEQGSRGNTIYF. CDR3 nucleotide sequence: TGTGCCGTCGAACAGGGCTCCCGTGGAAACACCATATATTTT. Based on the CDR3 plus reference TRBV7-9 and TRBJ1-3, the full variable domain is DTGVSQNPRHKITKRGQNVTFRCDPISEHNRLYWYRQTLGQGPEFLTYFQNEAQLEKSRLLSDRFSAERPKGSFSTLEIQRTEQGDSAMYLCAVEQGSRGNTIYFGEGSWLTVV.

The chain couples TRBV12-5 to TRBJ2-1; 10 bases line up with TRBD1. Germline lookup yields CDR1 LGHNT and CDR2 FRNRAP. V was pared by 1 base and J by 8 bases, with 5 bases of the junction left unmatched. This CDR3 has 15 residues. The CDR3: CASGLGQGASDEQFF. The CDR3 DNA reads as TGTGCTAGTGGTTTGGGACAGGGGGCGTCGGATGAGCAGTTCTTC.

V gene TRBV6-6 combines with J gene TRBJ2-7, with 9 positions matching TRBD1. CDR1 and CDR2 from the germline V gene are MNHNY and SVGAGI (reference sequence). The CDR3 extends over 14 amino acids. Trimming removed 6 bases from V and 5 bases from J; junction bases left unmatched: 8. The chain's CDR3 is CASSYRTGANEQYF. The CDR3 region has the DNA TGTGCCAGCAGCTATAGGACAGGGGCTAACGAGCAGTACTTC.

This chain joins TRBV27 and TRBJ2-7; TRBD1 might be the D (6 bases). Trimming shortened V by 5 bases and J by 3 bases, and 17 bases separated the two germline ends. CDR3 length: 15 residues. Germline V gene data show CDR1 as MNHEY and CDR2 as SMNVEV (reference sequence). The CDR3 sequence is CASSPTRDKFYEQYF. CDR3 sequence (DNA): TGTGCCAGCAGTCCCACCCGGGACAAATTCTACGAGCAGTACTTC.

This clone was seen a single time. The V and J genes are TRBV11-3 and TRBJ2-3; TRBD2 matches at 7 bases. Per the germline V gene, CDR1 is SGHNT and CDR2 is YENEEA. The ends lost 0 bases at V and 3 bases at J; junction bases unmatched: 0. There are 14 residues in the CDR3. CDR3 residues: CASSLEGGTDTQYF. The CDR3 DNA reads as TGTGCCAGCAGCTTAGAGGGGGGGACAGATACGCAGTATTTT.

This chain connects TRBV28 to TRBJ1-1; D is unclear. The CDR3 runs to 14 residues. Germline lookup yields CDR1 MDHEN and CDR2 SYDVKM. The V gene lost 7 bases and the J gene lost 1 base, with 13 bases spanning the gap. CDR3 loop: CASTPGGGNTEAFF. The CDR3 DNA follows: TGTGCCAGCACCCCAGGCGGAGGGAACACTGAAGCTTTCTTT.

In its sample, this clone was seen a few times. The genes are TRBV6-1 and TRBJ1-2; D unclear. The CDR3 runs 12 residues. The V and J ends lost 3 bases and 8 bases respectively, with 10 bases between them. In germline, CDR1 is MNHNS, CDR2 SASEGT. CDR3 loop: CASSDRLGGYTF. The DNA for the CDR3 is TGTGCCAGCAGTGACAGATTAGGAGGCTACACCTTC.

The J gene is TRBJ1-1, the V gene TRBV7-9; D not certain. Germline loops: CDR1 SEHNR, CDR2 FQNEAQ (reference sequence). V was trimmed by 5 bases and J by 1 base, leaving 5 bases between them. This CDR3 has 12 residues. CDR3 DNA: TGTGCCAGCAGCCGACGGAACACTGAAGCTTTCTTT. Its protein product is CASSRRNTEAFF.

This clone was counted between two and nine times. The gene calls are TRBV19 and TRBJ1-2; possibly TRBD1 for D (6 bases). Germline lookup yields CDR1 LNHDA and CDR2 SQIVND (reference sequence). The CDR3 extends over 13 amino acids. Trimming removed 2 bases from V and 8 bases from J, with 12 bases in between. The DNA for the CDR3 is TGTGCCAGTAGTATACTACAGGGTAACGGCTACACCTTC. Protein: CASSILQGNGYTF.

This clone was recorded once. The gene calls are TRBV25-1 and TRBJ1-1; D is possibly TRBD1 (5 bases). V lost 8 bases, J lost 7 bases, and 11 bases lay in between. Germline V gives CDR1 MGHDK, CDR2 SYGVNS. CDR3 length: 11 amino acids. CDR3 loop: CASGGRIEAFF. In nucleotides, the CDR3 is TGTGCCAGCGGGGGACGGATTGAAGCTTTCTTT.

V is TRBV19 and J is TRBJ2-4, with a weak D call TRBD1 (5 bases). The V gene's germline CDR1 is LNHDA and CDR2 SQIVND (reference sequence). The CDR3 extends over 17 amino acids. V gave up 3 bases and J gave up 1 base, with 16 bases separating them. The CDR3 DNA is TGTGCCAGTAGTATTAGCAGGGTCAGCTTGGCCAAAAACATTCAGTACTTC. It is translated as CASSISRVSLAKNIQYF.

The chain joins TRBV7-6 to TRBJ1-1; D remains ambiguous. The CDR3 is made up of 17 amino acids. Looked up from germline, CDR1 is SGHVS and CDR2 is FNYEAQ. The V gene lost 1 base and the J gene lost 1 base, with 16 bases spanning the gap. DNA of the CDR3: TGTGCCAGCAGCTTAGTAAGATACCGAATTCCGAACACTGAAGCTTTCTTT. Encoded protein: CASSLVRYRIPNTEAFF.